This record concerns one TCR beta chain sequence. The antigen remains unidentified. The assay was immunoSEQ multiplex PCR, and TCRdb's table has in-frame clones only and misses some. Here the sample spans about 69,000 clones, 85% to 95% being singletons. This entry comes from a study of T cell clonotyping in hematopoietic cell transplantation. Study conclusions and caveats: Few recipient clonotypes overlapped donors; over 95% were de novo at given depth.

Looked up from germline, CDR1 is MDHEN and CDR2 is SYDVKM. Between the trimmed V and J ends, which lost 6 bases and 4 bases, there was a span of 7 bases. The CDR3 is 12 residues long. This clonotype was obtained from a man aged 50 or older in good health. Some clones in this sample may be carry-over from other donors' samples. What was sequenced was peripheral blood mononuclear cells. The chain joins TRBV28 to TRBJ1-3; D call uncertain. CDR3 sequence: CASRAEGNTIYF. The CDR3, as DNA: TGTGCCAGCAGGGCGGAGGGAAACACCATATATTTT.